This T cell receptor (beta chain) is from a study of T cell repertoires in cytomegalovirus infection. TCRdb fed the reads into MiXCR, producing one record per CDR3 protein. The table has about 310,000 distinct CDR3 sequences, 20% to 25% seen once. This clonotype was counted ten times or more. Antigen: not known. The V segment lost 4 bases and the J segment 0 bases; nucleotides outside the gene matches: 5. The germline V gene encodes CDR1 SGHTA and CDR2 FQGNSA. This CDR3 comprises 15 residues. The sequences come from cultured PBMCs, collected from culture after CMV antigen stimulation. The genes are TRBV7-2 and TRBJ1-2, with 7 bases lining up with TRBD1. The sequence derives from a human donor in good health (CMV status not recorded). Some clones in this sample may be carry-over from other donors' samples. This CDR3 reads CASSSGQLANYGYTF. CDR3 DNA sequence: TGTGCCAGCAGCTCGGGACAGCTAGCTAACTATGGCTACACCTTC.